This T cell receptor beta chain was sequenced in a study of beta chain features in type 1 diabetes. Since all of the isolated RNA was reverse transcribed, expressed TCRB transcripts were what got sequenced. The table came from immunoSEQ multiplex PCR; TCRdb's copy has only in-frame clones and leaves some out. The sample holds approximately 470,000 clones, over 25% seen once. This clone has only a few counts. This CDR3 has 18 amino acids. V dropped 4 bases and J dropped 8; count of bases not matched to a gene: 15. Germline-derived CDR1 and CDR2 are MDHEN and SYDVKM. The chain links TRBV28 to TRBJ2-1; 12 nucleotides agree with TRBD1. The material sequenced was naive CD4+ T cells from blood. This sequence originates from a man younger than 30 in good health. The CDR3 nucleotides are TGTGCCAGCAGTTCTACGAAACCGGGACAGGGGGCTTTGTATGAGCAGTTCTTC. Protein sequence: CASSSTKPGQGALYEQFF.